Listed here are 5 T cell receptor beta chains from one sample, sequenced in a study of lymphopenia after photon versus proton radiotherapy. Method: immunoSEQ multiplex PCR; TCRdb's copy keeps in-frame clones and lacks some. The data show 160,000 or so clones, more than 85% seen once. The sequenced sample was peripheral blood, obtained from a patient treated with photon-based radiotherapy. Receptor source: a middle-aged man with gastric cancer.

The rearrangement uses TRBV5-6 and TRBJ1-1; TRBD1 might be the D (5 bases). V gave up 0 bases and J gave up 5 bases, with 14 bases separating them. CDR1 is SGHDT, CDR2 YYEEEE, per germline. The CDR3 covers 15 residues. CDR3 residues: CASSLVVRVRTEAFF. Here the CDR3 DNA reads TGTGCCAGCAGCTTGGTTGTCAGGGTGAGGACTGAAGCTTTCTTT.

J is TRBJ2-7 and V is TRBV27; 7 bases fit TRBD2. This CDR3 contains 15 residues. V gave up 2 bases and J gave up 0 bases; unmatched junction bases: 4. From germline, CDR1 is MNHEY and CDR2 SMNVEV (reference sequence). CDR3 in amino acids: CASSLSGAHSYEQYF. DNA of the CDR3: TGTGCCAGCAGTTTAAGCGGGGCCCACTCCTACGAGCAGTACTTC.

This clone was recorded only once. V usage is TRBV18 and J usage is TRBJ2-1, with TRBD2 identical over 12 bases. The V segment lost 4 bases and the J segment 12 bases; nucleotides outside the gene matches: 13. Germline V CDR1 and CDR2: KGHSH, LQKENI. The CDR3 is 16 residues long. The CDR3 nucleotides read TGTGCCAGCTCACAAACCCACGGGACTAGCGGGCAACGGCAGTTCTTC. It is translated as CASSQTHGTSGQRQFF.

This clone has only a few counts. The CDR3 coding sequence is TGCAGCGTTGTTGAGGGCAATCAGCCCCAGCATTTT. It encodes CSVVEGNQPQHF. The chain combines TRBV29-1 with TRBJ1-5; D is uncertain. This CDR3 has 12 amino acids. Between the trimmed V and J ends, which lost 4 bases and 2 bases, there was a span of 6 bases. Germline-derived CDR1 and CDR2 are SQVTM and ANQGSEA.

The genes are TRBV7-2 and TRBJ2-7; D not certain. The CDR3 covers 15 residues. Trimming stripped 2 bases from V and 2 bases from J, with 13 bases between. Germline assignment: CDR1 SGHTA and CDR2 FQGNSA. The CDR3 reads CASSLRIGQAYEQYF. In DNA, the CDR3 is TGTGCCAGCAGCTTAAGGATCGGGCAGGCCTACGAGCAGTACTTC.